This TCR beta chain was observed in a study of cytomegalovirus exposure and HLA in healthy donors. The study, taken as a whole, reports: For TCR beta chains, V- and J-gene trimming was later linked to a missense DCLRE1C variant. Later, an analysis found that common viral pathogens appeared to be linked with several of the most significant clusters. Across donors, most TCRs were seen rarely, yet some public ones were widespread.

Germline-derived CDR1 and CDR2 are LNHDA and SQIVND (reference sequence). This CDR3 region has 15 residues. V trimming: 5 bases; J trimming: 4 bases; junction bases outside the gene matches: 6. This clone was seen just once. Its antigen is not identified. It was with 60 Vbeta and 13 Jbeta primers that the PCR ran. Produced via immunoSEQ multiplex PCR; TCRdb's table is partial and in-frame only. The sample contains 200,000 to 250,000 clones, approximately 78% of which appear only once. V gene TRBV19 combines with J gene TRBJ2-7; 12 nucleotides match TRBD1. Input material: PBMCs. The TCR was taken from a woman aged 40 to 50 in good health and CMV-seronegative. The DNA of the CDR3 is TGTGCCAGTAGTGCCGGGACAGGGGGCGCGTACGAGCAGTACTTC. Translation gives CASSAGTGGAYEQYF.